These 32 T cell receptor beta chains came from one sample sequenced in a study of memory CD4+ T cells and cytomegalovirus serostatus. Single viable CD3+CD4+CD8-CD45RO+ cells were sorted as the memory CD4+ T cells. Libraries were prepared by immunoSEQ multiplex PCR; TCRdb keeps only in-frame clonotypes and omits some of them. Here the sample spans under 65,000 clones, about 78% being singletons. Sequencing was performed on memory CD4+ T cells from blood. The source of these receptors is an adult in good health and CMV-seronegative.

V and J are TRBV2 and TRBJ1-2; D remains ambiguous. V dropped 5 bases and J dropped 4 bases, with 8 bases sitting between them. There are 12 residues in the CDR3. In germline, CDR1 is SNHLY, CDR2 FYNNEI. Here the CDR3 reads CASSREGYGYTF. The CDR3 DNA reads TGTGCCAGCAGTCGGGAAGGCTATGGCTACACCTTC. The full variable domain, rest sourced from reference TRBV2 and TRBJ1-2, is EPEVTQTPSHQVTQMGQEVILRCVPISNHLYFYWYRQILGQKVEFLVSFYNNEISEKSEIFDDQFSVERPDGSNFTLKIRSTKLEDSAMYFCASSREGYGYTFGSGTRLTVV.

CDR3: CASSPMRVYGYTF. CDR3 nucleotide sequence: TGTGCCAGCAGCCCCATGCGGGTTTATGGCTACACCTTC. The rearrangement joins TRBV7-9 to TRBJ1-2; D remains unclear. V lost 5 bases and J lost 5, with 12 bases in between. Germline CDR1 is SEHNR and CDR2 is FQNEAQ (reference sequence). The CDR3 spans 13 residues.

J is TRBJ1-1 and V is TRBV27; unclear D gene. CDR1 MNHEY and CDR2 SMNVEV come from the germline V gene (reference sequence). Trimming pared 2 bases from V and 1 base from J, leaving 17 bases between. The CDR3 runs 17 residues. CDR3 DNA sequence: TGTGCCAGCAGTTTAAGTGGGATAGGGTTCCCGAACACTGAAGCTTTCTTT. Amino acids: CASSLSGIGFPNTEAFF.

The CDR3, as DNA: TGTGCCAGCAGTCCTCTCCAAGAGACCCAGTACTTC. It yields the protein CASSPLQETQYF. The chain uses TRBV28 and TRBJ2-5; D unclear. The V end lost 5 bases, the J end lost 1 base, and 5 bases lay between the germline ends. The CDR3 extends over 12 amino acids. Germline CDR1 and CDR2: MDHEN and SYDVKM.

The chain couples TRBV12-5 to TRBJ1-4, with D tentatively TRBD1 (6 bases). The CDR3 totals 13 residues. The germline V and J ends were trimmed by 7 bases and 8 bases, with 14 bases remaining between them. CDR1 is LGHNT, CDR2 FRNRAP, per germline. The CDR3 region is CASAPRTAEKLFF. CDR3 coding DNA: TGTGCTAGTGCCCCACGGACAGCGGAAAAACTGTTTTTT.

This chain connects TRBV18 to TRBJ2-7; D is undetermined. Trimming stripped 2 bases from V and 1 base from J, with 12 bases between. Germline V gene sequence: CDR1 KGHSH, CDR2 LQKENI. The CDR3 totals 15 residues. CDR3 coding DNA: TGTGCCAGCTCACCATCCGGATCACAATCCTACGAGCAGTACTTC. Translation: CASSPSGSQSYEQYF.

This clone was found once. Other DNA sequences in this sample translate to the same CDR3. The V and J genes are TRBV10-1 and TRBJ2-3; D ambiguous. The V gene's germline CDR1 is WNHNN and CDR2 SYGVQD (reference sequence). The CDR3 is 13 amino acids. V was cut by 5 bases and J by 1 base, with 7 bases left in between. The CDR3 loop reads CASSREGTDTQYF. CDR3 coding DNA: TGCGCCAGCAGTCGCGAGGGCACAGATACGCAGTATTTT.

The chain links TRBV11-2 to TRBJ2-3, with unresolved D. CDR1 SGHAT and CDR2 FQNNGV come from the germline V gene. The CDR3 has 15 amino acids. Trimming left V 4 bases short and J 9 bases short, with 20 bases between. The CDR3 sequence: CASSSPRLTTRTQYF. In DNA form, the CDR3 reads TGTGCCAGCAGCTCCCCCCGGCTCACCACAAGGACGCAGTATTTT.

V and J are TRBV7-9 and TRBJ2-7; 8 positions match TRBD2. V was clipped by 2 bases and J by 3 bases; unmatched bases: 0. This CDR3 contains 13 residues. The V gene's germline CDR1 is SEHNR and CDR2 FQNEAQ (reference sequence). In DNA form, the CDR3 reads TGTGCCAGCAGCTTAACTAGCGGCTACGAGCAGTACTTC. Its translation: CASSLTSGYEQYF. The variable domain in full, completed from reference TRBV7-9 and TRBJ2-7, reads DTGVSQNPRHKITKRGQNVTFRCDPISEHNRLYWYRQTLGQGPEFLTYFQNEAQLEKSRLLSDRFSAERPKGSFSTLEIQRTEQGDSAMYLCASSLTSGYEQYFGPGTRLTVT.

The V and J genes are TRBV6-1 and TRBJ2-5, with 11 nucleotides matching TRBD2. CDR1 and CDR2 from the germline V gene are MNHNS and SASEGT. With V trimmed by 7 bases and J by 2 bases, 6 bases remained unmatched. The CDR3 is 15 residues long. CDR3 nucleotide sequence: TGTGCCAGCAACCCGGGACTAGCGGTTCAAGAGACCCAGTACTTC. Translated, it gives CASNPGLAVQETQYF.

V is TRBV6-1 and J is TRBJ2-7, with TRBD2 matching over 7 bases. V lost 6 bases, J lost 5 bases, and 10 bases stayed unmatched. The germline gives CDR1 MNHNS, CDR2 SASEGT. The CDR3 runs 14 residues. The CDR3 here is CASRWGGSSHEQYF. The DNA for the CDR3 is TGTGCCAGCAGGTGGGGCGGGAGTTCCCACGAGCAGTACTTC.

As to this clone: At one of its ends the junction is not consistent with the germline gene, which may arise from a read error. V usage is TRBV4-2 and J usage is TRBJ2-1, with a possible D match to TRBD2 (6 bases). The CDR3 runs to 13 residues. The germline V gene has CDR1 LGHNA and CDR2 YNFKEQ. The CDR3 protein is CASSQGGYNGQFF. Written as DNA, the CDR3 is TGTGCCAGCAGCCAGGGAGGTTACAATGGGCAGTTCTTC.

V is TRBV6-1 and J is TRBJ2-2, with D possibly TRBD1 on 6 matching bases. The CDR3 length is 15 residues. Per germline, CDR1 MNHNS and CDR2 SASEGT. The V and J ends lost 5 bases and 3 bases respectively, with 13 bases between them. CDR3 sequence: CASSRRDTDTGELFF. CDR3 sequence (DNA): TGTGCCAGCAGTAGACGGGACACGGACACCGGGGAGCTGTTTTTT.

The gene calls are TRBV28 and TRBJ1-2; D call uncertain. This CDR3 region has 14 residues. Per the germline V gene, CDR1 is MDHEN and CDR2 is SYDVKM. The V end was cut by 5 bases, the J end by 0 bases, with 10 bases between. The CDR3: CASSRGSPNYGYTF. The CDR3 nucleotides are TGTGCCAGCAGTCGAGGCAGTCCTAACTATGGCTACACCTTC.

The chain combines TRBV18 with TRBJ2-7; 10 nucleotides match TRBD2. This CDR3 spans 15 amino acids. V lost 5 bases to trimming and J lost 0 bases; unmatched junction nucleotides: 4. Germline V gives CDR1 KGHSH, CDR2 LQKENI. DNA for the CDR3: TGTGCCAGCTCAGTTACTAGCGGGGCCTCCTACGAGCAGTACTTC. It translates to CASSVTSGASYEQYF. Looking up the rest from reference TRBV18 and TRBJ2-7 gives the full variable domain: NAGVMQNPRHLVRRRGQEARLRCSPMKGHSHVYWYRQLPEEGLKFMVYLQKENIIDESGMPKERFSAEFPKEGPSILRIQQVVRGDSAAYFCASSVTSGASYEQYFGPGTRLTVT.

This chain connects TRBV7-8 to TRBJ2-7; D may be TRBD1 (5 bases). Per the germline V gene, CDR1 is SGHVS and CDR2 is FQNEAQ. Trimming removed 5 bases from V and 2 bases from J, with 10 bases in between. This CDR3 comprises 13 residues. The CDR3 here is CASSKQVPYEQYF. Written as DNA, the CDR3 is TGTGCCAGCAGCAAACAGGTCCCCTACGAGCAGTACTTC.

This rearrangement joins TRBV29-1 to TRBJ2-4, with a tentative D call TRBD1 (6 bases). Germline V lookup: CDR1 SQVTM, CDR2 ANQGSEA. The CDR3 contains 13 residues. V dropped 7 bases and J dropped 7 bases, with 17 bases sitting between them. DNA of the CDR3: TGCAGCGCCGAAGGGGGAGTTAGGAACATTCAGTACTTC. The encoded protein is CSAEGGVRNIQYF.

The rearrangement joins TRBV29-1 to TRBJ2-7, with TRBD1 matching 9 bases. From germline, CDR1 is SQVTM and CDR2 ANQGSEA. The CDR3 has 14 residues. The junction had 9 bases not matched to a gene; V was cut back by 7 bases and J by 2 bases. The CDR3 region has the DNA TGCAGCGCGCGGGACAGGGCAATCCCCTACGAGCAGTACTTC. Its translation is CSARDRAIPYEQYF.

This sequence joins TRBV5-4 and TRBJ2-7, with 8 bases aligning to TRBD2. V trimming: 5 bases; J trimming: 7 bases; junction bases outside the gene matches: 8. Germline values: CDR1 SGHNT, CDR2 YYREEE (reference sequence). The CDR3 totals 13 residues. The CDR3 DNA sequence: TGTGCCAGCAGGGCCAGCGGGAGTGGAGAGCAGTACTTC. Encoded protein: CASRASGSGEQYF.

CDR3 in DNA: TGTGCCAGCTCACCAGTGGCAGGAGGGGAGACCCAGTACTTC. Translation: CASSPVAGGETQYF. J is TRBJ2-5 and V is TRBV18, with D tentatively TRBD2 (6 bases). CDR1 and CDR2 (germline): KGHSH, LQKENI. The CDR3 is made up of 14 amino acids. V was trimmed by 2 bases and J by 5 bases, leaving 12 bases between them.

This clone has just one count. Other DNA sequences in this sample translate to the same CDR3. The gene calls are TRBV14 and TRBJ2-5; D possibly corresponds to TRBD2 (5 bases). V dropped 4 bases and J dropped 3 bases, with 6 bases sitting between them. CDR3 size: 12 residues. Per the germline V gene, CDR1 is SGHDN and CDR2 is FVKESK. The chain's CDR3 is CASSPGKETQYF. The CDR3 DNA follows: TGTGCCAGCAGCCCCGGGAAAGAGACCCAGTACTTC.

The chain employs TRBV6-1 and TRBJ1-1; TRBD1 might be the D (6 bases). CDR3 length equals 13 residues. Trimming removed 6 bases from V and 4 bases from J, with 12 bases in between. The germline V gene encodes CDR1 MNHNS and CDR2 SASEGT. The CDR3 loop is CASSPGGVTEAFF. In DNA, the CDR3 is TGTGCCAGCAGCCCGGGGGGCGTCACTGAAGCTTTCTTT.

This chain joins TRBV27 and TRBJ2-2; perhaps D is TRBD1 or TRBD2 (5 bases each). The CDR3 has 16 amino acids. Germline values: CDR1 MNHEY, CDR2 SMNVEV (reference sequence). V was shortened by 0 bases and J by 5 bases, with 13 bases between the two germline ends. The CDR3 spells CASSLSGARETGELFF. Here the CDR3 DNA reads TGTGCCAGCAGTTTATCCGGGGCAAGGGAGACCGGGGAGCTGTTTTTT.

This sequence joins TRBV7-8 and TRBJ2-1; TRBD2 agrees at 12 bases. J gave up 9 bases and V 4 bases, and 7 bases lay outside the gene matches. Germline assignment: CDR1 SGHVS and CDR2 FQNEAQ. The CDR3 consists of 15 residues. DNA of the CDR3: TGTGCCAGCAGCTCTCGGGAGACTAGCGGGGGTGAGCAGTTCTTC. As protein: CASSSRETSGGEQFF.

The V call is TRBV18, the J call TRBJ2-3; D gene uncertain. Trimming removed 2 bases from V and 10 bases from J, with 7 bases in between. Germline assignment: CDR1 KGHSH and CDR2 LQKENI. The CDR3 is made up of 11 amino acids. The CDR3 loop reads CASSPETAQYF. In DNA form, the CDR3 reads TGTGCCAGCTCACCAGAGACGGCGCAGTATTTT.

V gene TRBV20-1 combines with J gene TRBJ2-3; no firm D call. Trimming pared 6 bases from V and 5 bases from J, leaving 9 bases between. CDR1 and CDR2 (germline): DFQATT, SNEGSKA (reference sequence). This CDR3 has 11 amino acids. Here the CDR3 DNA reads TGCAGTGCCCTCAGGATAGATACGCAGTATTTT. Its translation: CSALRIDTQYF.

The chain joins TRBV5-1 to TRBJ2-4, with D unclear. Germline V CDR1 and CDR2: SGHRS, YFSETQ. Trimming cost V 0 bases and J 4 bases, with 8 bases left between them. This CDR3 is 14 amino acids long. CDR3 nucleotide sequence: TGCGCCAGCAGCTTGGGAGACTCTAAAAACATTCAGTACTTC. Protein product: CASSLGDSKNIQYF.

V gene TRBV9 combines with J gene TRBJ2-7; D gene unclear. Germline CDR1 is SGDLS and CDR2 is YYNGEE. CDR3 size: 15 residues. With 0 bases removed from V and 4 bases from J, the gap between germline ends came to 14 bases. The CDR3 DNA is TGTGCCAGCAGCGTAGGGACCCAGAGTGGTTACGAGCAGTACTTC. It translates to CASSVGTQSGYEQYF.

The chain carries TRBV6-5 and TRBJ2-5; D is possibly TRBD1 or TRBD2 (5 bases each). The germline V gene encodes CDR1 MNHEY and CDR2 SVGAGI. The CDR3 has 11 residues. Trimming left V 6 bases short and J 5 bases short, with 7 bases between. CDR3 nucleotide sequence: TGTGCCAGCAGGGGGGTGGAGACCCAGTACTTC. This gives the protein CASRGVETQYF.

The rearrangement uses TRBV7-6 and TRBJ2-6; weak D call: TRBD2 (6 bases). The CDR3 covers 16 residues. Trimming stripped 1 base from V and 1 base from J, with 8 bases between. Germline V lookup: CDR1 SGHVS, CDR2 FNYEAQ. In DNA form, the CDR3 reads TGTGCCAGCAGCTTAGTGGGGGGATCTGGGGCCAACGTCCTGACTTTC. Translated, it gives CASSLVGGSGANVLTF.

The chain uses TRBV27 and TRBJ1-4; 7 nucleotides agree with TRBD1. Germline V CDR1 and CDR2: MNHEY, SMNVEV (reference sequence). This CDR3 spans 15 amino acids. Losses at the gene ends were 5 bases for V and 8 bases for J; bases not matched to a gene: 11. The DNA for the CDR3 is TGTGCCAGCAGTCCGCAGGGACAGCCGAACGAAAAACTGTTTTTT. Amino acids: CASSPQGQPNEKLFF.

The table lists this clone with a count of one. In DNA form, the CDR3 reads TGCGCCAGCAGCCAAGCCCCAGGGCTGTTCTACGAGCAGTACTTC. This codes for CASSQAPGLFYEQYF. The chain combines TRBV4-1 with TRBJ2-7; D is perhaps TRBD1 (5 bases). With 1 base removed from V and 3 bases from J, the gap between germline ends came to 13 bases. Germline V gene data show CDR1 as MGHRA and CDR2 as YSYEKL. This CDR3 comprises 15 residues.